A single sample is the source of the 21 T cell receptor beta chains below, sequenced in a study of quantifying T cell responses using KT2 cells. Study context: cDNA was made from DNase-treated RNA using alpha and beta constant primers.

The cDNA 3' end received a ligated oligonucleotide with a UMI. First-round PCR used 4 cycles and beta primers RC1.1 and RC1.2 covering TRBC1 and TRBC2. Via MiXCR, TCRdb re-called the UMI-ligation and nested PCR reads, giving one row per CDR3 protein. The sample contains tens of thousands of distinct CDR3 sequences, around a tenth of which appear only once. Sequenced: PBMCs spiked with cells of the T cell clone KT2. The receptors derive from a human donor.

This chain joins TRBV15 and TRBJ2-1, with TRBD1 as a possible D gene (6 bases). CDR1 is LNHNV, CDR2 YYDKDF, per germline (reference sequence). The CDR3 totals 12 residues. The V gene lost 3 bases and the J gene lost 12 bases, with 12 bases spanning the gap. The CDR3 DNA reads TGTGCCACCAGCAGTACAGGGTTTGGGCAGTTCTTC. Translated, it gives CATSSTGFGQFF.

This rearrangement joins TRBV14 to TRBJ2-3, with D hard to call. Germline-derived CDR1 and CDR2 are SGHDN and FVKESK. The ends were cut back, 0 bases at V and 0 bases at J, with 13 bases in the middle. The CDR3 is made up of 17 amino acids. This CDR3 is CASSQDHRAVSTDTQYF. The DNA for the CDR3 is TGTGCCAGCAGCCAAGACCACCGGGCCGTAAGCACAGATACGCAGTATTTT. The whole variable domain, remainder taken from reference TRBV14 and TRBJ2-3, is EAGVTQFPSHSVIEKGQTVTLRCDPISGHDNLYWYRRVMGKEIKFLLHFVKESKQDESGMPNNRFLAERTGGTYSTLKVQPAELEDSGVYFCASSQDHRAVSTDTQYFGPGTRLTVL.

The CDR3 DNA is TGTGCCAGCAGCCCCGCTGGACGGGTAACCTACTACGAGCAGTACTTC. Residues: CASSPAGRVTYYEQYF. The gene calls are TRBV9 and TRBJ2-7; D is unclear. Germline V gene sequence: CDR1 SGDLS, CDR2 YYNGEE. CDR3 length: 16 residues. V shed 4 bases and J shed 3 bases, with 20 bases lying between them.

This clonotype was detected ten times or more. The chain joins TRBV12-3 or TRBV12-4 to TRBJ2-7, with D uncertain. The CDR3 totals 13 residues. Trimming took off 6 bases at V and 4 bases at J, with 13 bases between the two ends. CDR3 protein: CASRISSGYEQYF. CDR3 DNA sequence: TGTGCCAGCAGAATATCAAGTGGGTACGAGCAGTACTTC.

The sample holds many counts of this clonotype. The CDR3 region is CSVSGTFDYEQYF. The CDR3 coding sequence is TGCAGCGTATCCGGGACTTTCGATTACGAGCAGTACTTC. The gene calls are TRBV29-1 and TRBJ2-7; TRBD2 is a possible D gene (6 bases). The CDR3 totals 13 residues. Germline assignment: CDR1 SQVTM and CDR2 ANQGSEA. Trimming shortened V by 6 bases and J by 4 bases, and 16 bases separated the two germline ends.

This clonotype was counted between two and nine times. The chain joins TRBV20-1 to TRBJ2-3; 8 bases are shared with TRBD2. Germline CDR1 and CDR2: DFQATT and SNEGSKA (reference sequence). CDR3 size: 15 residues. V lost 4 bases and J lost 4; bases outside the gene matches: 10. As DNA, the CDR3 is TGCAGTGCTACAAGCCCCGGGACTAGTCCAGATACGCAGTATTTT. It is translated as CSATSPGTSPDTQYF.

This CDR3 is CASSLSADYGYTF. As DNA, the CDR3 is TGTGCCAGCAGTTTATCGGCCGACTATGGCTACACCTTC. This chain uses TRBV28 with TRBJ1-2; D unclear. V was pared by 1 base and J by 3 bases, with 6 bases between. The CDR3 is 13 amino acids. Germline V gene lookup returns CDR1 MDHEN and CDR2 SYDVKM.

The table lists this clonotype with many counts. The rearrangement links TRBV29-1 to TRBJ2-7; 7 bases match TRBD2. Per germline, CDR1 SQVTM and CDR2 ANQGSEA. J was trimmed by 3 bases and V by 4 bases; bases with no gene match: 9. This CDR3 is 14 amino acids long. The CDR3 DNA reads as TGCAGCGTTGCCGGGGGGAGGGGTGACTACGAGCAGTACTTC. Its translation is CSVAGGRGDYEQYF.

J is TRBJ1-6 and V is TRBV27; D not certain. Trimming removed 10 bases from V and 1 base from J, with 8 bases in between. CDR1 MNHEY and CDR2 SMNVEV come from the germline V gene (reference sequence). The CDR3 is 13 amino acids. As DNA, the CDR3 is TGTGCCACCTCTGGGTCCTATAATTCACCCCTCCACTTT. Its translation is CATSGSYNSPLHF.

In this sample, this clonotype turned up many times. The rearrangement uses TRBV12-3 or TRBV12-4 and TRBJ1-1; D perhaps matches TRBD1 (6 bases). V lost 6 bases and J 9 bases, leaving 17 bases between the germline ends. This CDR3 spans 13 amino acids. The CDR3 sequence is CASSPTGWGKAFF. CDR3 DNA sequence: TGTGCCAGCAGCCCAACAGGGTGGGGGAAAGCTTTCTTT.

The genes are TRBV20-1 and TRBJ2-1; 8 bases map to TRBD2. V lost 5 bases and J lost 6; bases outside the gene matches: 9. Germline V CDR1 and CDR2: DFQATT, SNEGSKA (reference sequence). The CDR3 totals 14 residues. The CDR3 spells CSALTGGRPNEQFF. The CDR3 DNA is TGCAGTGCTCTGACGGGCGGGAGGCCCAATGAGCAGTTCTTC.

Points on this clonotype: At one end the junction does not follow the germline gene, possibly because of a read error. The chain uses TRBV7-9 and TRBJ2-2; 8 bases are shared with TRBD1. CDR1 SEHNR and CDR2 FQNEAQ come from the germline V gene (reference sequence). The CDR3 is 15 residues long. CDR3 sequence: CANSPDRGRGGELFF. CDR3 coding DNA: TGTGCCAACAGCCCCGACAGGGGAAGGGGCGGGGAGCTGTTTTTT.

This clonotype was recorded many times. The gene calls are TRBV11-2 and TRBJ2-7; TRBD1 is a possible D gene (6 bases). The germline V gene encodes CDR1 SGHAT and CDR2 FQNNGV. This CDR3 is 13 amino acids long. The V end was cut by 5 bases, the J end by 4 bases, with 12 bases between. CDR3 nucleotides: TGTGCCAGCAGCGTGGGGGCAGGTTACGAGCAGTACTTC. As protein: CASSVGAGYEQYF.

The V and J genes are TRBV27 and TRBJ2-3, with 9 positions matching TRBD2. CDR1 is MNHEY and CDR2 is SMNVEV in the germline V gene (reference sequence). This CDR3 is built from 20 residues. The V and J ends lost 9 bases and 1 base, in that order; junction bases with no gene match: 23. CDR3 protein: CASPYRLADATPRGTDTQYF. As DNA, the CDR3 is TGTGCCAGTCCTTACCGACTAGCGGATGCTACGCCGCGGGGCACAGATACGCAGTATTTT.

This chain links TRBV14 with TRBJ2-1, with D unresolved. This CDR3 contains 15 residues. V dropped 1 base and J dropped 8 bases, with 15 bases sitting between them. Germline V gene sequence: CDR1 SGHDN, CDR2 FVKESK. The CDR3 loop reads CASSQAATGGHEQFF. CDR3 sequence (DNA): TGTGCCAGCAGCCAAGCGGCCACCGGCGGTCATGAGCAGTTCTTC.

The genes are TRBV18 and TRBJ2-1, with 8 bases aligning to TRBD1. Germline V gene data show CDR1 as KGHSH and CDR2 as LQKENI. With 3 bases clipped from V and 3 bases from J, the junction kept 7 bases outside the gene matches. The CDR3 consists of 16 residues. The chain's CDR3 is CASSPPQGANYNEQFF. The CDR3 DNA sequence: TGTGCCAGCTCACCTCCCCAGGGGGCGAACTACAATGAGCAGTTCTTC.

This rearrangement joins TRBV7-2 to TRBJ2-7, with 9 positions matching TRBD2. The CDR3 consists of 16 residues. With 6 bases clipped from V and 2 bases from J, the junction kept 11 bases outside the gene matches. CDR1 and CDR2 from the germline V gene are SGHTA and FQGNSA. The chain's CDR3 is CASSRDSGSSAYEQYF. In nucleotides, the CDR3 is TGTGCCAGCAGTAGGGATAGCGGGAGTTCCGCCTACGAGCAGTACTTC.

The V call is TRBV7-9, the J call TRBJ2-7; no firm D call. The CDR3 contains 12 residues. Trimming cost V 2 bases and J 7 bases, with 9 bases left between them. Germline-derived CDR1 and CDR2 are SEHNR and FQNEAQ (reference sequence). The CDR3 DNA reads TGTGCCAGCAGCTTACCGGTCGGAGAGCAGTACTTC. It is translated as CASSLPVGEQYF.

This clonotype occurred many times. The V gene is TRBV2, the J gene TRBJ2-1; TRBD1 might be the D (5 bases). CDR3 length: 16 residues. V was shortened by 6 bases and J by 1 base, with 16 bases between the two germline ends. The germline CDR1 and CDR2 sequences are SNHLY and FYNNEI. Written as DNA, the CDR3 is TGTGCCAGCAGGGCGCGAAGGGGTTCGTCCTACAATGAGCAGTTCTTC. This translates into CASRARRGSSYNEQFF.

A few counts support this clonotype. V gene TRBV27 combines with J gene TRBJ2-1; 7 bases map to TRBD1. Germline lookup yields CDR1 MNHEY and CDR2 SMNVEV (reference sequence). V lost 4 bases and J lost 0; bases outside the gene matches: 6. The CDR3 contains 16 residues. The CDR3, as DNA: TGTGCCAGCAGTTACAGGGGCCCTAGCTCCTACAATGAGCAGTTCTTC. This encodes CASSYRGPSSYNEQFF.

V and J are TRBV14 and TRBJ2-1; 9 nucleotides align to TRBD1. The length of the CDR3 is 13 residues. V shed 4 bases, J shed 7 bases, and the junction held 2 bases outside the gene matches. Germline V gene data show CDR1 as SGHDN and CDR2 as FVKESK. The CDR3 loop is CASSPGTGNEQFF. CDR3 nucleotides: TGTGCCAGCAGCCCGGGGACAGGGAATGAGCAGTTCTTC. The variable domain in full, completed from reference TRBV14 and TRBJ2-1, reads EAGVTQFPSHSVIEKGQTVTLRCDPISGHDNLYWYRRVMGKEIKFLLHFVKESKQDESGMPNNRFLAERTGGTYSTLKVQPAELEDSGVYFCASSPGTGNEQFFGPGTRLTVL.